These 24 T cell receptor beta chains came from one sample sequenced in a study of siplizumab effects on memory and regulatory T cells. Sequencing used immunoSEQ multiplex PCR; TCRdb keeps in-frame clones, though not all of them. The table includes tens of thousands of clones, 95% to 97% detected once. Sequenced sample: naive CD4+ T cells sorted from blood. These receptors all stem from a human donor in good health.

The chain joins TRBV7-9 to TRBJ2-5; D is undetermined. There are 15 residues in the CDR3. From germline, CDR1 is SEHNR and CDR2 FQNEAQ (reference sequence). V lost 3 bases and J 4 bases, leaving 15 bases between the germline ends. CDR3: CASSFRPGGRETQYF. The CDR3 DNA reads TGTGCCAGCAGCTTCCGGCCAGGTGGAAGAGAGACCCAGTACTTC.

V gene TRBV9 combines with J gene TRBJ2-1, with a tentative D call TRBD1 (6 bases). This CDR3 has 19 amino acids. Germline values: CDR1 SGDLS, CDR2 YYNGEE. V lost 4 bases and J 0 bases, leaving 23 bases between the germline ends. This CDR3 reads CASSPPRGGDESSYNEQFF. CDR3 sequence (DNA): TGTGCCAGCAGCCCTCCTCGAGGGGGTGATGAGAGCTCCTACAATGAGCAGTTCTTC.

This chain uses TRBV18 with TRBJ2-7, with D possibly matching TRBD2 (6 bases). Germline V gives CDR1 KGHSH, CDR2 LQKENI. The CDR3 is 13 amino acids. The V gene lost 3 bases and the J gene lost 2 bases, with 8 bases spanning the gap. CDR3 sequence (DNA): TGTGCCAGCTCACCGGGACTGGCCTACGAGCAGTACTTC. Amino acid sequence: CASSPGLAYEQYF. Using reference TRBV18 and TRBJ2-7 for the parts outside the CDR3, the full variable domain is NAGVMQNPRHLVRRRGQEARLRCSPMKGHSHVYWYRQLPEEGLKFMVYLQKENIIDESGMPKERFSAEFPKEGPSILRIQQVVRGDSAAYFCASSPGLAYEQYFGPGTRLTVT.

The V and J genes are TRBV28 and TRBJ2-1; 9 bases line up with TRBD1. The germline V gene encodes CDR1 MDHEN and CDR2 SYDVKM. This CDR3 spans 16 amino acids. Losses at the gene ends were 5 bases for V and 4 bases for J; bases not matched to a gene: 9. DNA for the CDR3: TGTGCCAGCAGTGCATCGACAGGGGGAATTTACAATGAGCAGTTCTTC. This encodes CASSASTGGIYNEQFF. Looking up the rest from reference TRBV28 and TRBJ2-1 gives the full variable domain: DVKVTQSSRYLVKRTGEKVFLECVQDMDHENMFWYRQDPGLGLRLIYFSYDVKMKEKGDIPEGYSVSREKKERFSLILESASTNQTSMYLCASSASTGGIYNEQFFGPGTRLTVL.

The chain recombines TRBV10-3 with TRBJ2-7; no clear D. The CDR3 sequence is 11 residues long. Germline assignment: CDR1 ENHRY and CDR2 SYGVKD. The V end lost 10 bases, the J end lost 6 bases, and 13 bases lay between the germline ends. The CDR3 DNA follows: TGTGCCACTCGCTATATTTCCGAGCAGTACTTC. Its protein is CATRYISEQYF.

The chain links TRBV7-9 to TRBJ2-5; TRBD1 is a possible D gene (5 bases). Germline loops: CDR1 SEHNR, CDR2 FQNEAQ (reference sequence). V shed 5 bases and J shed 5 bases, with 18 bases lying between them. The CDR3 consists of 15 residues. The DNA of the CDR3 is TGTGCCAGCAGCAGAGTGGTCCAGGGTTGGGAGACCCAGTACTTC. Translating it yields CASSRVVQGWETQYF.

The CDR3 DNA reads TGTGCCAGCAGCGGATCCGACTGGATAGAGACCCAGTACTTC. Translation: CASSGSDWIETQYF. The chain uses TRBV9 and TRBJ2-5; D not resolved. This CDR3 spans 14 amino acids. The ends were cut back, 3 bases at V and 4 bases at J, with 13 bases in the middle. The germline gives CDR1 SGDLS, CDR2 YYNGEE.

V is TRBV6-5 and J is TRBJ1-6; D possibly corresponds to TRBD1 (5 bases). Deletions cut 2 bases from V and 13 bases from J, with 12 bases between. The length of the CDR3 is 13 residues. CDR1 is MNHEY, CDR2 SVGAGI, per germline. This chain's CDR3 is CASSYTSGGPLHF. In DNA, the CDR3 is TGTGCCAGCAGTTACACGAGTGGGGGGCCCCTCCACTTT.

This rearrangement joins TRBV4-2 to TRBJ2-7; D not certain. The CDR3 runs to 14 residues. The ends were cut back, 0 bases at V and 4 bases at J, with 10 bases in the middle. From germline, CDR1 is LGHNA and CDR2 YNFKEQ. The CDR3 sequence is CASSQEVGTYEQYF. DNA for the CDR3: TGTGCCAGCAGCCAAGAAGTGGGTACTTACGAGCAGTACTTC.

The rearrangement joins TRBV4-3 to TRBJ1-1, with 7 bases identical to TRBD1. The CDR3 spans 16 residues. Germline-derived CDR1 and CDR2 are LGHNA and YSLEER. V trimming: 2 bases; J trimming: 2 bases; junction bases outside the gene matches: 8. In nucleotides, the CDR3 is TGCGCCAGCAGCCAACTCACAGGGGTTCGAAACACTGAAGCTTTCTTT. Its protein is CASSQLTGVRNTEAFF.

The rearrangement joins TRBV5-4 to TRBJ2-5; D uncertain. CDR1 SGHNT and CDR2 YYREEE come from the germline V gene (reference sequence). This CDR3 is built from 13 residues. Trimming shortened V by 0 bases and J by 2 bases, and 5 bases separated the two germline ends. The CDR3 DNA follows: TGTGCCAGCAGCTTGGGCAGGCAAGAGACCCAGTACTTC. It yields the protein CASSLGRQETQYF.

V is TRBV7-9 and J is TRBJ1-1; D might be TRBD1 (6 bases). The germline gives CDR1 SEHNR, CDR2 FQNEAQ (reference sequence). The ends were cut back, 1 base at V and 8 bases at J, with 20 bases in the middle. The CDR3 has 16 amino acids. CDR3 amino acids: CASSLVLSGGLSEAFF. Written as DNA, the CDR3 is TGTGCCAGCAGCTTAGTCTTATCGGGGGGCCTGTCCGAAGCTTTCTTT.

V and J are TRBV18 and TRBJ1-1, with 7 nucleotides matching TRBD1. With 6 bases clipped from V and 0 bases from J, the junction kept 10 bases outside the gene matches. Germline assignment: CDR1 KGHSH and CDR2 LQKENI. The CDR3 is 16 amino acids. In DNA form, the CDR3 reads TGTGCCAGCTCCCCCTCGACAGGGAATGTGAACACTGAAGCTTTCTTT. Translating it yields CASSPSTGNVNTEAFF.

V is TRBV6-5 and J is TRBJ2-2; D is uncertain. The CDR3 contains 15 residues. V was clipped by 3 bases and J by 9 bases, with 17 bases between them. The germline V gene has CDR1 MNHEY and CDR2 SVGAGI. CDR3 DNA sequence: TGTGCCAGCAGTTATGGAGTACTCACGAAAAGGGAGCTGTTTTTT. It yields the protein CASSYGVLTKRELFF.

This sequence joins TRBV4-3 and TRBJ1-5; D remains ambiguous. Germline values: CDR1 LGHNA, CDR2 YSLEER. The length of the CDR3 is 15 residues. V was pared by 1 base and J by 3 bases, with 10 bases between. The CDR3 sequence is CASSQVWGYNQPQHF. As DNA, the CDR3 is TGCGCCAGCAGCCAAGTTTGGGGATACAATCAGCCCCAGCATTTT.

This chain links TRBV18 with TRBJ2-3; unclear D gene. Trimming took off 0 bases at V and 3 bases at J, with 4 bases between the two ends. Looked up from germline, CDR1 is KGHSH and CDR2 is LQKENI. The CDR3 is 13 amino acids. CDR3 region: CASSPPGTDTQYF. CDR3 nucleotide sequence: TGTGCCAGCTCACCACCGGGTACAGATACGCAGTATTTT.

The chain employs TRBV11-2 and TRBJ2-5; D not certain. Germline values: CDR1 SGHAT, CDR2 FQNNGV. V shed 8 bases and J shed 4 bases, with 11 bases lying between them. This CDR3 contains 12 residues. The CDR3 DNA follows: TGTGCCAGCGGAGAGCTTCGAGAGACCCAGTACTTC. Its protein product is CASGELRETQYF.

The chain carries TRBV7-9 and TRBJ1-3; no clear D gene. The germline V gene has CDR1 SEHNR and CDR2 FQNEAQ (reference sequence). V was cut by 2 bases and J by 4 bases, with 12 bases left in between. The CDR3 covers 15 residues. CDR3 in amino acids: CASSLLSVSGNTIYF. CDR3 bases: TGTGCCAGCAGCTTATTGAGCGTATCGGGAAACACCATATATTTT.

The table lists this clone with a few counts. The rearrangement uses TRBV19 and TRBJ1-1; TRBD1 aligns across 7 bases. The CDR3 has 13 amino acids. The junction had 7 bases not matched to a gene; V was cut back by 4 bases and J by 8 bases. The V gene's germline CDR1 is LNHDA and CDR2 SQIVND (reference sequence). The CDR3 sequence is CASSNRDRAEAFF. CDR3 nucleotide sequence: TGTGCCAGTAGTAACCGAGACAGGGCCGAAGCTTTCTTT.

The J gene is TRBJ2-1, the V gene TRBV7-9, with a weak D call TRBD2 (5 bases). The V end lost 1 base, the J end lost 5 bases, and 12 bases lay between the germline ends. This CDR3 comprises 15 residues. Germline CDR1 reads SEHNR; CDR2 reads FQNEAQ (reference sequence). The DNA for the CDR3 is TGTGCCAGCAGCTTAGGACGGCCCGGGGACAATGAGCAGTTCTTC. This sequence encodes CASSLGRPGDNEQFF.

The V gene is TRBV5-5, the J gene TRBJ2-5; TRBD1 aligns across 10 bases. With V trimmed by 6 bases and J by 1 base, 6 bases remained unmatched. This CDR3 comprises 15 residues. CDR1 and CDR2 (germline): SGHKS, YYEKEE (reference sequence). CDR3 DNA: TGTGCCAGCACCTCCGGGACAGGGGTCCAAGAGACCCAGTACTTC. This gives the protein CASTSGTGVQETQYF.

CDR3 nucleotide sequence: TGCGCCAGCAGCATGGCCGGAACCGGGAGCGCGAACACCGGGGAGCTGTTTTTT. The encoded protein is CASSMAGTGSANTGELFF. V is TRBV5-1 and J is TRBJ2-2, with D maybe TRBD2 (6 bases). Germline CDR1 reads SGHRS; CDR2 reads YFSETQ. There are 18 residues in the CDR3. The germline V and J ends were trimmed by 4 bases and 0 bases, with 19 bases remaining between them. The full variable domain, in which reference TRBV5-1 and TRBJ2-2 provide the parts outside the CDR3, is KAGVTQTPRYLIKTRGQQVTLSCSPISGHRSVSWYQQTPGQGLQFLFEYFSETQRNKGNFPGRFSGRQFSNSRSEMNVSTLELGDSALYLCASSMAGTGSANTGELFFGEGSRLTVL.

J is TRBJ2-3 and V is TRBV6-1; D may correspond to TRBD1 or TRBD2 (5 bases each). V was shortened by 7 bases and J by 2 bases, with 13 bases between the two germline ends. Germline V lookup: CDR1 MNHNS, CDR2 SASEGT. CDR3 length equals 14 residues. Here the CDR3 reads CASIGAVYTDTQYF. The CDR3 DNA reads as TGTGCCAGCATCGGGGCCGTGTACACAGATACGCAGTATTTT.

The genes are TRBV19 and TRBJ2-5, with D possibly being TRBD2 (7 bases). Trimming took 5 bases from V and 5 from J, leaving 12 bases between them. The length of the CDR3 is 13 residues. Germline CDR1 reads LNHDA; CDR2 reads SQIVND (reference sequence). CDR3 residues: CASSLQGGETQYF. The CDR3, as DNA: TGTGCCAGTAGTCTACAGGGAGGGGAGACCCAGTACTTC.